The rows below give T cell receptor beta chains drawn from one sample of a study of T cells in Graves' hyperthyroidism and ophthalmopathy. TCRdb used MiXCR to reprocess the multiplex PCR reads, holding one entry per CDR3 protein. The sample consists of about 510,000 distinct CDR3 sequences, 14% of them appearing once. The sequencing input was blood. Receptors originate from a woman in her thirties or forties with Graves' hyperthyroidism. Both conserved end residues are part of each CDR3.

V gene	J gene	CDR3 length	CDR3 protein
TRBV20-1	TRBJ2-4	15	CSARDGQLAKNIQYF
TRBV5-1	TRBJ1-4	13	CASSLVPNEKLFF
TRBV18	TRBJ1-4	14	CASSRRTGGEKLFF
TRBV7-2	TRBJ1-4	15	CASSFAQGYGEKLFF
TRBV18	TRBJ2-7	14	CASSPMANSYEQYF
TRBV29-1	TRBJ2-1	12	CSVVENYNEQFF
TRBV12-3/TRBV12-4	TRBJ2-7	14	CASSLSGASYEQYF
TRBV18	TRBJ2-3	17	CASSPPGTHVTTDTQYF
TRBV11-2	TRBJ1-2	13	CASSFATAYGYTF
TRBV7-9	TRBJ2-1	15	CASSLVAGGWNEQFF
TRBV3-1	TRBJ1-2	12	CASSQVNYGYTF
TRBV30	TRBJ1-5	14	CAWSVMAMNQPQHF
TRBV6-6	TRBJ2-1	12	CASSYSRNEQFF
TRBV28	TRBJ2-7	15	CASKTVGTGINEQYF
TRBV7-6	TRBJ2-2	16	CASSPDRDMNTGELFF
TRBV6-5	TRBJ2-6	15	CASSYSWTGANVLTF
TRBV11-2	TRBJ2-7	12	CASSSGLWEQYF
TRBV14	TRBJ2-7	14	CASSQADSSYEQYF
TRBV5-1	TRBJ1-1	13	CASPFTGNTEAFF
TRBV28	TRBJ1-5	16	CASGDRGRISNQPQHF
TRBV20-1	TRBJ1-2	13	CSARDQGDYGYTF
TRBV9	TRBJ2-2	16	CASSPTSGSYTGELFF
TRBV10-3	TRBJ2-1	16	CAISESSGGTYNEQFF
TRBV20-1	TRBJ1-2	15	CSARGPTGGSYGYTF
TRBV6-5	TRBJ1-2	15	CASSYSGRGGYGYTF
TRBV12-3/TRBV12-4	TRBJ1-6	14	CASRIQGEGSPLHF
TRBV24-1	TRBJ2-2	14	CATKDRGGTGELFF
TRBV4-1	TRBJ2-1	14	CASSLWTSGGEQFF
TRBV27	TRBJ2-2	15	CASSRDRGLSRELFF
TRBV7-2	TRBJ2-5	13	CASSLTSWETQYF
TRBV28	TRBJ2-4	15	CASSRRGLGANIQYF
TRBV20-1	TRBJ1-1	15	CSASTAGAVNTEAFF
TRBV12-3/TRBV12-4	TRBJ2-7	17	CASRSPPGLAGENEQYF
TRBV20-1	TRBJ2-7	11	CSAIKEAGQYF
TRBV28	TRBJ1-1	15	CAAHGRGRANTEAFF
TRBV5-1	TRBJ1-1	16	CASSENRGRWNTEAFF
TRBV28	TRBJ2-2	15	CASSWGRPGPGELFF
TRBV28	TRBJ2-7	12	CASSFPRVEQYF
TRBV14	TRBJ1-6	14	CASSHRALNSPLHF
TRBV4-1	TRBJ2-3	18	CASSQDPQTSGRADTQYF
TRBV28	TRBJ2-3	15	CASSFRREDTDTQYF
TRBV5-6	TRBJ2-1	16	CASHGRGSPSYNEQFF
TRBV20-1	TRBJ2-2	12	CSGYRGTGELFF
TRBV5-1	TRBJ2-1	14	CASTALAAYNEQFF
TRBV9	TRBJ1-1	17	CASSVRGDRGSGTEAFF
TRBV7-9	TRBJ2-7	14	CASSSSTGSDEQYF